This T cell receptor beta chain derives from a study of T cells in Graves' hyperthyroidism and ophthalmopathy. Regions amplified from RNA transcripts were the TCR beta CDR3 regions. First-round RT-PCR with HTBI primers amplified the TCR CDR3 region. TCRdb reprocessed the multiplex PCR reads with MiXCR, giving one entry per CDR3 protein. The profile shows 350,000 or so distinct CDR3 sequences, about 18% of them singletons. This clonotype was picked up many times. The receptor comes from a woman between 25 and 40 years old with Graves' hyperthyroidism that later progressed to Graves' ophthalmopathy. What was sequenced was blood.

The CDR3 DNA follows: TGCAGTTCGGGACAGGGATTAGCAGGGCTCGAGCAGTACTTC. Translation gives CSSGQGLAGLEQYF. The chain links TRBV20-1 to TRBJ2-7, with 9 positions matching TRBD1. CDR3 length: 14 amino acids. CDR1 DFQATT and CDR2 SNEGSKA come from the germline V gene (reference sequence). V lost 8 bases, J lost 6 bases, and 14 bases stayed unmatched.